One and the same sample provided the 2 T cell receptor delta chains below, sequenced in a study of gamma-delta T cells after stem cell transplantation. TCRdb reprocessed the RT-PCR reads using CATT. This table holds about 15,000 delta-chain clones, 9% to 9.5% found once. The sequenced sample consisted of gamma-delta T cells. The receptor set was obtained from a human donor. It is not recorded whose cells these are; they may come from a transplant donor.

Concerning this clone itself: TCRdb has a much larger clone's protein, which differs at residue 4 from the translation of this DNA, likely because of a read error; what is shown is the protein translated from the DNA. CDR3 in amino acids: CACGTVEESSSWDTRQMFF. CDR3 nucleotide sequence: TGTGCCTGTGGCACCGTCGAGGAATCCAGCTCCTGGGACACCCGACAGATGTTTTTC. The chain joins TRDV2 to TRDJ3, with D unresolved. CDR1 and CDR2 (germline): GEAIGNYY, EKD. This CDR3 has 19 residues.

This clone was detected once. The genes are TRDV2 and TRDJ1; unclear D gene. V lost 1 base, J lost 10 bases, and 27 bases lay in between. Germline lookup yields CDR1 GEAIGNYY and CDR2 EKD. The CDR3 sequence is 17 residues long. Here the CDR3 reads CACDTASSRVLSGVLIF. Written as DNA, the CDR3 is TGTGCCTGTGACACAGCCTCCAGCCGGGTTCTCTCCGGTGTACTCATCTTT.